This T cell receptor (beta chain) was identified in a study of cytomegalovirus exposure and HLA in healthy donors. Notes on the study in general: Listed as cytomegalovirus-associated were 150 to 200 TCR beta chains. Based on reports, TCR beta sequences accurately predicted HLA-A and HLA-B alleles for most subjects. V- and J-gene trimming in TCR beta was tied to a missense DCLRE1C variant by an analysis performed later. When analyzed later, the rates of TCR association showed variation by HLA locus, with DRB1 the most and HLA-C the fewest.

Worth noting for this clone: Its antigen is still unknown.

With 60 Vbeta and 13 Jbeta primers, the PCR was carried out. Clones were sequenced by immunoSEQ multiplex PCR, and TCRdb holds only the in-frame ones, with some missing. The sample lists about 160,000 clones; approximately 78% were seen once. Germline values: CDR1 SGHRS, CDR2 YFSETQ. Trimming took 4 bases from V and 3 from J; bases not matched to a gene: 9. This CDR3 is built from 15 residues. Sequences were obtained from PBMCs. V is TRBV5-1 and J is TRBJ1-2, with TRBD1 matching over 7 bases. This TCR was recovered from a woman aged 30 to 39 in good health and CMV-seropositive. The CDR3 here is CASSLFEGAHYGYTF. DNA of the CDR3: TGCGCCAGCAGCCTATTCGAGGGGGCCCACTATGGCTACACCTTC.